This is a list of T cell receptor beta chains from one sample in a study of control samples from healthy donors and cancer patients. TCRdb keeps only in-frame clones here, not all; method: immunoSEQ multiplex PCR. Of 120,000 to 150,000 clones in the sample, roughly nine tenths are singletons; the top ten hold 5.5% to 7.5%. The sample taken for sequencing was blood. The receptors here all came from a man between 18 and 29 years old in good health. CDR3s include the opening cysteine and the closing phenylalanine or tryptophan. D genes are given only for firm matches. Clone size is not always given. Where it is, it says once, few, many or a class for expanded clones.

.	TRBV12-3/TRBV12-4	TRBJ2-1	TRBD2	TGTGCCAGCACGGAGCGGGGATACAATGAGCAGTTCTTC	CASTERGYNEQFF
.	TRBV21-1	TRBJ2-2	.	TGTGCCAGCAGCAAGGGACAGACAGAAAACACCGGGGAGCTGTTTTTT	CASSKGQTENTGELFF
.	TRBV4-1	TRBJ2-2	.	TGCGCCAGCAGCCAAGCGGGCAGGGTAACCGGGGAGCTGTTTTTT	CASSQAGRVTGELFF
.	TRBV5-1	TRBJ1-5	.	TGCGCCAGCAGCCTACAGGGTTATGATCAGCCCCAGCATTTT	CASSLQGYDQPQHF
.	TRBV6-5	TRBJ2-7	TRBD2	TGTGCCAGCAGCCCGGGGACTACTCAATACGAGCAGTACTTC	CASSPGTTQYEQYF
.	TRBV5-8	TRBJ2-7	.	TGTGCCAGCACGAACAGGAATACCTACGAGCAGTACTTC	CASTNRNTYEQYF
.	TRBV14	TRBJ2-2	.	TGTGCCAGCAGCCGAGGCGGGGGCGAGTACACCGGGGAGCTGTTTTTT	CASSRGGGEYTGELFF
.	TRBV19	TRBJ1-5	.	TGTGCCAGTAGAATGGACACTTATCAGCCCCAGCATTTT	CASRMDTYQPQHF
.	TRBV3-1/TRBV3-2	TRBJ2-4	.	TGTGCCAGCAGCCAAGGTTCACGCCAAAACATTCAGTACTTC	CASSQGSRQNIQYF
.	TRBV6-5	TRBJ1-5	TRBD1	TGTGCCAGCAGGACCGGACAGGGCGACAATCAGCCCCAGCATTTT	CASRTGQGDNQPQHF
.	TRBV5-4	TRBJ1-1	.	TGTGCCAGCAGGGTTAAGGATAACACTGAAGCTTTCTTT	CASRVKDNTEAFF
.	TRBV4-3	TRBJ1-3	.	TGCGCCAGCAGCCAAGATTCTGGCAGCTATATCTCTGGAAACACCATATATTTT	CASSQDSGSYISGNTIYF
.	TRBV2	TRBJ1-1	.	TGTGCCAGCAAGGTGACGCAGTTTGAGATACAGGACACTGAAGCTTTCTTT	CASKVTQFEIQDTEAFF
.	TRBV28	TRBJ1-2	.	TGTGCCAGCAGTGAAAACAGGGAGGGTAACTATGGCTACACCTTC	CASSENREGNYGYTF
.	TRBV5-1	TRBJ2-6	TRBD2	TGCGCCAGCAGCAAGATACTAGCGGCCGGCACTGGGGCCAACGTCCTGACTTTC	CASSKILAAGTGANVLTF
.	TRBV19	TRBJ2-1	TRBD2	TGTGCCAGTAGTAAACCGGGACTAGCTTCGACTTACAATGAGCAGTTCTTC	CASSKPGLASTYNEQFF
.	TRBV4-1	TRBJ1-2	.	TGCGCCAGCAGCCAAGATCATGGCACTCACGGCTCTGGCTACACCTTC	CASSQDHGTHGSGYTF
.	TRBV7-9	TRBJ2-7	.	TGTGCCAGCAGCGGCGTAACGGACAGAGTTCCCTACGAGCAGTACTTC	CASSGVTDRVPYEQYF
.	TRBV6-6	TRBJ1-1	.	TGTGCCAGCAGCCCCCGGGGGGGGACCTACGAAGCTTTCTTT	CASSPRGGTYEAFF
.	TRBV2	TRBJ1-6	TRBD1	TGTGCCAGCAGAACCGGGACAGGGGGCTTGAATTCACCCCTCCACTTT	CASRTGTGGLNSPLHF
.	TRBV19	TRBJ2-5	.	TGTGCCAGTAGTATTCGGCATGGGCGGCAAGAGACCCAGTACTTC	CASSIRHGRQETQYF
.	TRBV7-9	TRBJ2-7	.	TGTGCCAGCAGCTTACATAGGCCGGTAGCCGGGAGCTACGAGCAGTACTTC	CASSLHRPVAGSYEQYF
.	TRBV7-3	TRBJ1-3	.	TGTGCCAGCAGCTTAGACCCGACCGGAAACACCATATATTTT	CASSLDPTGNTIYF
.	TRBV9	TRBJ1-5	.	TGTGCCAGCAGTCTAGGGGGGGCCCCCCAGCCCCAGCATTTT	CASSLGGAPQPQHF
.	TRBV19	TRBJ1-5	TRBD1	TGTGCCAGTAACCGGGGGGGACAGGGTAATCAGCCCCAGCATTTT	CASNRGGQGNQPQHF
few	TRBV9	TRBJ2-1	.	TGTGCCAGCAGCGTAGGCGAAGGGCACGAGCAGTTCTTC	CASSVGEGHEQFF
.	TRBV5-1	TRBJ2-3	TRBD2	TGCGCCAGCAGCTTGGCCGGGGGGGCGGATACGCAGTATTTT	CASSLAGGADTQYF
.	TRBV6-5	TRBJ1-1	.	TGTGCCAGCAGTAGCCCGGCGGCCAGTTACACTGAAGCTTTCTTT	CASSSPAASYTEAFF
.	TRBV7-9	TRBJ2-1	TRBD1	TGTGCCAGCAACCCTCTTCCCCCCAGACAGGGGGCTTTGAATGAGCAGTTCTTC	CASNPLPPRQGALNEQFF
.	TRBV6-1	TRBJ2-5	.	TGTGCCAGCAGTGAACTAGGCAGGGTGGTAGAGACCCAGTACTTC	CASSELGRVVETQYF
.	TRBV9	TRBJ1-2	TRBD1	TGTGCCAGCAGCGCCCAGACAGGGAACTATGGCTACACCTTC	CASSAQTGNYGYTF
.	TRBV18	TRBJ2-4	.	TGTGCCAGCTCACCACCGGGTCTTGGGGGGCAGGGAGCCAAAAACATTCAGTACTTC	CASSPPGLGGQGAKNIQYF
.	TRBV11-1	TRBJ2-5	.	TGTGCCAGCAGCCTACTCCCCCAAGACCAAGAGACCCAGTACTTC	CASSLLPQDQETQYF
.	TRBV1	TRBJ1-1	.	TGCACCAGTCTTAACAACACTGAAGCTTTCTTT	CTSLNNTEAFF
.	TRBV5-5	TRBJ1-1	.	TGTGCCAGCAGGAACCAGACCTTGAACACTGAAGCTTTCTTT	CASRNQTLNTEAFF
.	TRBV6-5	TRBJ2-7	TRBD2	TGTGCCAGCAGTTACTCTGGCGGGGGATCCTACGAGCAGTACTTC	CASSYSGGGSYEQYF
.	TRBV6-6	TRBJ2-3	TRBD2	TGTGCCAGCAGTTGGACTAGCGCTAGCACAGATACGCAGTATTTT	CASSWTSASTDTQYF
.	TRBV7-9	TRBJ1-1	.	TGTGCCAGCGCGGGGACTGAAGCTTTCTTT	CASAGTEAFF
once	TRBV7-3	TRBJ2-2	.	TGTGCCAGCAGCTTAATGGGGGGTAGCACCGGGGAGCTGTTTTTT	CASSLMGGSTGELFF
.	TRBV6-6	TRBJ2-5	.	TGTGCCAGCAGTCTGACTCCTCAAGAGACCCAGTACTTC	CASSLTPQETQYF
.	TRBV19	TRBJ2-1	TRBD2	TGTGCCAGTAGTATAGAGGGACTACACAATGAGCAGTTCTTC	CASSIEGLHNEQFF
.	TRBV4-1	TRBJ1-1	.	TGCGCCAGCAGTCTGACAGCGACAATGAACACTGAAGCTTTCTTT	CASSLTATMNTEAFF
.	TRBV7-2	TRBJ2-7	TRBD2	TGTGCCAGCAGCTCCGATGGACTAGCGGGGGGTTACGAGCAGTACTTC	CASSSDGLAGGYEQYF
.	TRBV5-1	TRBJ2-3	TRBD2	TGCGCCAGCACCACTGGGGTACGAGGACTAGTCAGGGGCACAGATACGCAGTATTTT	CASTTGVRGLVRGTDTQYF
.	TRBV19	TRBJ1-5	TRBD1	TGTGCCAGTACCCTAATCGCAGGGGGTCAGCCCCAGCATTTT	CASTLIAGGQPQHF
.	TRBV12-3/TRBV12-4	TRBJ1-5	.	TGTGCCAGCAGAGATGGGCAGCAGCCCCAGCATTTT	CASRDGQQPQHF
.	TRBV6-2/TRBV6-3	TRBJ2-3	.	TGTGCCAGCAGCGAGGGGGGGGCGGGCACAGATACGCAGTATTTT	CASSEGGAGTDTQYF
once	TRBV6-6	TRBJ2-7	TRBD2	TGTGCCAGCAGCTTCGGTGGGGGAGGGACCTACGAGCAGTACTTC	CASSFGGGGTYEQYF
.	TRBV5-1	TRBJ2-5	.	TGCGCCAGCAGCTTGAAGGGACAAGAGACCCAGTACTTC	CASSLKGQETQYF
.	TRBV9	TRBJ1-5	.	TGTGCCAGCAGTCCGGGGCTTGGCTATCAGCCCCAGCATTTT	CASSPGLGYQPQHF
.	TRBV28	TRBJ2-7	TRBD2	TGTGCCAGCAGCCAACTAGCGGGGAAGTACTACGAGCAGTACTTC	CASSQLAGKYYEQYF
.	TRBV5-1	TRBJ1-1	TRBD1	TGCGCCAGCAGCGAGGGGACAGGCCAGGAGGAAGCTTTCTTT	CASSEGTGQEEAFF
.	TRBV24-1	TRBJ2-2	.	TGTGCCACCAGTGATCCGGGGGTTGCTGGGGAGCTGTTTTTT	CATSDPGVAGELFF
.	TRBV28	TRBJ2-2	TRBD2	TGTGCCAGCAGTCTACTAGCGGGGGGCCTAATGAACACCGGGGAGCTGTTTTTT	CASSLLAGGLMNTGELFF
.	TRBV7-8	TRBJ1-6	.	TGTGCCAGCAGCTTAGCGGAGATAGGATCCTCACCCCTCCACTTT	CASSLAEIGSSPLHF
.	TRBV30	TRBJ1-1	.	TGTGCCTTCGGCGGTATGGGGACTGAAGCTTTCTTT	CAFGGMGTEAFF